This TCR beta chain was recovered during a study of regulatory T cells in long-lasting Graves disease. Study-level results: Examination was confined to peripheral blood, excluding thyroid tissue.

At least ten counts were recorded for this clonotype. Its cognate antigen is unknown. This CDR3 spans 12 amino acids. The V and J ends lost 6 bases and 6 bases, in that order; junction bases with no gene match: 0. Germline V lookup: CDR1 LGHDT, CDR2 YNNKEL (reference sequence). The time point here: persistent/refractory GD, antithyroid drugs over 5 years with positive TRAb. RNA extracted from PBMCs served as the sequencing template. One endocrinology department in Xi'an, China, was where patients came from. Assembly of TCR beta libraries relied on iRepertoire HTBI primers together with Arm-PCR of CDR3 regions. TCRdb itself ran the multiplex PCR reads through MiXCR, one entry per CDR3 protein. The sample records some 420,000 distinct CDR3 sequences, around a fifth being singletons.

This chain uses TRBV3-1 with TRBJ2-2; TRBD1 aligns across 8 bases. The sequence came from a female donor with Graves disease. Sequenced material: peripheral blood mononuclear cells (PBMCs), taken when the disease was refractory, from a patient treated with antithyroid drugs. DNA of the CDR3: TGTGCCAGCAGACAGGGGGCCGGGGAGCTGTTTTTT. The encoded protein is CASRQGAGELFF.